Below are 26 T cell receptor beta chains sequenced from a single sample in a study of T cells in Graves' hyperthyroidism and ophthalmopathy. The CDR3 regions of TCR beta were amplified from RNA transcripts. HTBI primers were used for first-round RT-PCR of the TCR CDR3. A single record per CDR3 protein comes from TCRdb applying MiXCR to the multiplex PCR reads. The data show over 300,000 distinct CDR3 sequences, approximately 15% seen once. Sequenced sample: blood. Receptor source: a woman aged 60-75 years with Graves' hyperthyroidism.

Turning to this clonotype: Being one base from a much bigger clone, this may be a read error. This rearrangement joins TRBV28 to TRBJ2-7; D unresolved. The germline CDR1 and CDR2 sequences are MDHEN and SYDVKM. The CDR3 length is 8 residues. The ends were cut back, 6 bases at V and 9 bases at J, with 3 bases in the middle. The DNA for the CDR3 is TGTGCCAGCAGCGGGCAGTACTTC. Protein: CASSGQYF.

This clonotype was seen many times. The chain combines TRBV12-5 with TRBJ2-2; 10 bases are shared with TRBD2. Germline V gene data show CDR1 as LGHNT and CDR2 as FRNRAP. CDR3 size: 15 residues. V shed 7 bases, J shed 6 bases, and the junction held 8 bases outside the gene matches. In DNA form, the CDR3 reads TGTGCTAGTGCCCGGACTAGCGGCGGTTCCGGGGAGCTGTTTTTT. Residues: CASARTSGGSGELFF.

This clonotype was counted only a few times. V is TRBV10-2 and J is TRBJ2-7, with a possible D match to TRBD2 (6 bases). The CDR3 totals 15 residues. Trimming removed 6 bases at V and 3 bases at J, with 18 bases between. Germline CDR1 WSHSY, CDR2 SAAADI. CDR3 in DNA: TGCGCCAGCAGGGGGGGACCGGGACCGGACTACGAGCAGTACTTC. Its translation: CASRGGPGPDYEQYF.

V gene TRBV9 combines with J gene TRBJ2-7; 12 bases map to TRBD1. Per germline, CDR1 SGDLS and CDR2 YYNGEE. The CDR3 is 16 amino acids. Germline trimming cut 2 bases from V and 5 bases from J; bases unmatched to any gene: 8. For the CDR3, the DNA is TGTGCCAGCAGCGTTTACCGGGACAGGGGGCGGGACGAGCAGTACTTC. It specifies CASSVYRDRGRDEQYF.

The gene calls are TRBV11-2 and TRBJ2-6, with a tentative D call TRBD1 (6 bases). CDR3 size: 14 residues. Per the germline V gene, CDR1 is SGHAT and CDR2 is FQNNGV. Trimming removed 7 bases at V and 4 bases at J, with 11 bases between. The CDR3 region has the DNA TGTGCCAGCAACACAGGGTCCGGGGCCAACGTCCTGACTTTC. It translates to CASNTGSGANVLTF.

This chain connects TRBV4-2 to TRBJ2-2; D remains ambiguous. This CDR3 has 14 amino acids. The germline V gene encodes CDR1 LGHNA and CDR2 YNFKEQ. Trimming shortened V by 0 bases and J by 5 bases, and 7 bases separated the two germline ends. The CDR3 is CASSQDRFTGELFF. For the CDR3, the DNA is TGTGCCAGCAGCCAAGATCGTTTTACCGGGGAGCTGTTTTTT.

This clonotype has at least ten counts. The CDR3: CSARDGRATNEKLFF. DNA of the CDR3: TGCAGTGCTAGAGATGGGCGGGCAACTAATGAAAAACTGTTTTTT. The chain links TRBV20-1 to TRBJ1-4; D gene uncertain. The CDR3 is 15 residues long. The germline V gene encodes CDR1 DFQATT and CDR2 SNEGSKA (reference sequence). V was shortened by 0 bases and J by 0 bases, with 8 bases between the two germline ends.

This clonotype was recorded at least ten times. This chain joins TRBV7-2 and TRBJ2-5; D is uncertain. Trimming cost V 3 bases and J 0 bases, with 8 bases left between them. Germline CDR1 is SGHTA and CDR2 is FQGNSA. This CDR3 region has 14 residues. CDR3 region: CASSLGRNQETQYF. The DNA of the CDR3 is TGTGCCAGCAGCTTGGGCAGGAACCAAGAGACCCAGTACTTC. The variable domain in full, with the rest retrieved from reference TRBV7-2 and TRBJ2-5, is GAGVSQSPSNKVTEKGKDVELRCDPISGHTALYWYRQSLGQGLEFLIYFQGNSAPDKSGLPSDRFSAERTGGSVSTLTIQRTQQEDSAVYLCASSLGRNQETQYFGPGTRLLVL.

This clonotype was detected ten times or more. This chain connects TRBV2 to TRBJ2-7; D tentatively reads TRBD1 or TRBD2 (5 bases each). V was trimmed by 4 bases and J by 5 bases, leaving 18 bases between them. CDR1 SNHLY and CDR2 FYNNEI come from the germline V gene. The CDR3 extends over 15 amino acids. The CDR3 loop reads CASSGAGTPWDEQYF. CDR3 nucleotide sequence: TGTGCCAGCAGTGGAGCCGGGACCCCATGGGACGAGCAGTACTTC.

This clonotype was seen more than once but under ten times. The rearrangement joins TRBV6-1 to TRBJ1-5, with 8 bases matching TRBD1. Trimming took 1 base from V and 1 from J; bases not matched to a gene: 6. CDR1 and CDR2 from the germline V gene are MNHNS and SASEGT. This CDR3 has 17 residues. CDR3 bases: TGTGCCAGCAGTGAAGGGGCAGGGGGCTGGAGCAATCAGCCCCAGCATTTT. Residues: CASSEGAGGWSNQPQHF.

The chain links TRBV12-3 or TRBV12-4 to TRBJ2-5; unclear D gene. V was shortened by 0 bases and J by 4 bases, with 12 bases between the two germline ends. The CDR3 is made up of 15 amino acids. The CDR3 region is CASSLAAQRGETQYF. Here the CDR3 DNA reads TGTGCCAGCAGTTTAGCGGCCCAGCGTGGAGAGACCCAGTACTTC.

The chain has TRBV18 and TRBJ2-6; D tentatively fits TRBD1 or TRBD2 (6 bases each). Per the germline V gene, CDR1 is KGHSH and CDR2 is LQKENI. CDR3 length: 15 residues. The V gene lost 4 bases and the J gene lost 8 bases, with 15 bases spanning the gap. The CDR3 loop is CASSLRGQGTNVLTF. Here the CDR3 DNA reads TGTGCCAGCTCACTGCGGGGCCAGGGGACCAACGTCCTGACTTTC.

This clonotype was seen more than once but under ten times. The V call is TRBV30, the J call TRBJ1-2; possibly TRBD1 for D (6 bases). This CDR3 has 13 residues. The germline V gene has CDR1 GTSNPN and CDR2 SVGIG (reference sequence). V was clipped by 4 bases and J by 4 bases, with 13 bases between them. CDR3 bases: TGTGCCTGGAATCAGGGGAACCTCTATGGCTACACCTTC. Protein: CAWNQGNLYGYTF.

The chain combines TRBV28 with TRBJ2-2, with D maybe TRBD2 (6 bases). From germline, CDR1 is MDHEN and CDR2 SYDVKM. The CDR3 loop spans 14 amino acids. V lost 3 bases and J lost 6, with 11 bases in between. The CDR3 reads CASSLSGRPGELFF. The CDR3, as DNA: TGTGCCAGCAGTTTGTCGGGGAGGCCCGGGGAGCTGTTTTTT.

This clonotype was found many times. The rearrangement links TRBV7-2 to TRBJ2-5, with D perhaps being TRBD1 or TRBD2 (5 bases each). CDR1 is SGHTA, CDR2 FQGNSA, per germline. Trimming removed 5 bases at V and 5 bases at J, with 15 bases between. The CDR3 loop spans 14 amino acids. CDR3 residues: CASSPELGTETQYF. The CDR3 DNA reads as TGTGCCAGCAGCCCCGAGTTGGGGACGGAGACCCAGTACTTC.

This clonotype was counted only a few times. A clone one base away is much larger, so this may be a read error. This sequence joins TRBV18 and TRBJ1-2; 7 bases match TRBD1. This CDR3 comprises 16 residues. Germline V gives CDR1 KGHSH, CDR2 LQKENI. The CDR3 is CASPPRGQEANYGYTF. The CDR3 DNA follows: TGTGCCAGCCCACCACGAGGACAGGAAGCTAACTATGGCTACACCTTC.

The J gene is TRBJ2-7, the V gene TRBV5-5; possible D gene TRBD2, 6 bases. Germline lookup yields CDR1 SGHKS and CDR2 YYEKEE (reference sequence). V lost 4 bases and J 3 bases, leaving 17 bases between the germline ends. The length of the CDR3 is 15 residues. In nucleotides, the CDR3 is TGTGCCAGCAGCACCGGGACTCTCGGACACTACGAGCAGTACTTC. Translation gives CASSTGTLGHYEQYF.

The gene calls are TRBV19 and TRBJ2-7; TRBD2 matches 13 bases. Trimming took 5 bases from V and 3 from J; bases not matched to a gene: 4. This CDR3 has 15 residues. CDR1 is LNHDA, CDR2 SQIVND, per germline (reference sequence). In nucleotides, the CDR3 is TGTGCCAGTAGTGCCGGGACTAGCGGGATCTACGAGCAGTACTTC. This encodes CASSAGTSGIYEQYF.

The table lists this clonotype with many counts. The chain carries TRBV7-2 and TRBJ2-7, with a weak D call TRBD2 (6 bases). Per the germline V gene, CDR1 is SGHTA and CDR2 is FQGNSA. This CDR3 is 14 amino acids long. Trimming removed 3 bases from V and 7 bases from J, with 16 bases in between. The CDR3 protein is CASSFSGVLGEQYF. The CDR3 nucleotides are TGTGCCAGCAGCTTCTCGGGAGTTTTAGGGGAGCAGTACTTC. The variable domain in full, with the rest retrieved from reference TRBV7-2 and TRBJ2-7, is GAGVSQSPSNKVTEKGKDVELRCDPISGHTALYWYRQSLGQGLEFLIYFQGNSAPDKSGLPSDRFSAERTGGSVSTLTIQRTQQEDSAVYLCASSFSGVLGEQYFGPGTRLTVT.

The sample holds many counts of this clonotype. The J gene is TRBJ2-3, the V gene TRBV5-1, with 10 nucleotides matching TRBD2. CDR1 and CDR2 from the germline V gene are SGHRS and YFSETQ. Losses at the gene ends were 6 bases for V and 4 bases for J; bases not matched to a gene: 8. The CDR3 length is 15 residues. As DNA, the CDR3 is TGCGCCAGCAATCGACTAGCGGGTAGCCCAGATACGCAGTATTTT. Amino acids: CASNRLAGSPDTQYF.

This clonotype was counted a few times. This chain joins TRBV3-1 and TRBJ1-2; no firm D call. V was clipped by 1 base and J by 1 base, with 7 bases between them. Germline CDR1 LGHDT, CDR2 YNNKEL (reference sequence). The CDR3 totals 14 residues. The DNA of the CDR3 is TGTGCCAGCAGCCAAGCAGGATTTAACTATGGCTACACCTTC. It encodes CASSQAGFNYGYTF.

This clonotype has a count of ten or more. J is TRBJ2-5 and V is TRBV27; TRBD2 aligns across 14 bases. J gave up 5 bases and V 5 bases, and 7 bases lay outside the gene matches. The germline gives CDR1 MNHEY, CDR2 SMNVEV (reference sequence). The CDR3 has 16 residues. CDR3 DNA: TGTGCCAGCAGTCCGGGACTAGCGGGAGTCCGGGAGACCCAGTACTTC. Its translation: CASSPGLAGVRETQYF.

The sample holds many counts of this clonotype. The chain employs TRBV7-9 and TRBJ2-7, with D possibly matching TRBD1 (6 bases). V lost 2 bases and J lost 0, with 8 bases in between. Per germline, CDR1 SEHNR and CDR2 FQNEAQ (reference sequence). CDR3 length: 14 residues. The CDR3 region has the DNA TGTGCCAGCAGCTTAAGGGGGAACTCCTACGAGCAGTACTTC. It specifies CASSLRGNSYEQYF.

This clonotype has a count of ten or more. The chain links TRBV4-1 to TRBJ2-7; 9 bases are shared with TRBD1. Trimming at V came to 5 bases and at J to 3 bases, leaving 5 bases not matched to a gene. Germline values: CDR1 MGHRA, CDR2 YSYEKL. The CDR3 covers 14 residues. The chain's CDR3 is CASSYWDRDYEQYF. The CDR3 nucleotides read TGCGCCAGCAGCTACTGGGACAGGGACTACGAGCAGTACTTC.

This clonotype was seen a few times. The chain has TRBV19 and TRBJ2-7; D could derive from TRBD1 or TRBD2 (5 bases each). Germline CDR1 reads LNHDA; CDR2 reads SQIVND (reference sequence). The V and J ends lost 7 bases and 1 base respectively, with 23 bases between them. The CDR3 runs to 17 residues. The CDR3 reads CASMGVRGWDGSYEQYF. CDR3 bases: TGTGCCAGTATGGGGGTCCGGGGATGGGACGGGTCCTACGAGCAGTACTTC.

This clonotype was observed at least ten times. The gene calls are TRBV5-1 and TRBJ2-7, with a weak D call TRBD2 (6 bases). Trimming removed 5 bases at V and 2 bases at J, with 14 bases between. Germline CDR1 is SGHRS and CDR2 is YFSETQ. The CDR3 spans 14 residues. CDR3 region: CASSGGSGAYEQYF. Here the CDR3 DNA reads TGCGCCAGCAGTGGGGGGAGCGGAGCCTACGAGCAGTACTTC.